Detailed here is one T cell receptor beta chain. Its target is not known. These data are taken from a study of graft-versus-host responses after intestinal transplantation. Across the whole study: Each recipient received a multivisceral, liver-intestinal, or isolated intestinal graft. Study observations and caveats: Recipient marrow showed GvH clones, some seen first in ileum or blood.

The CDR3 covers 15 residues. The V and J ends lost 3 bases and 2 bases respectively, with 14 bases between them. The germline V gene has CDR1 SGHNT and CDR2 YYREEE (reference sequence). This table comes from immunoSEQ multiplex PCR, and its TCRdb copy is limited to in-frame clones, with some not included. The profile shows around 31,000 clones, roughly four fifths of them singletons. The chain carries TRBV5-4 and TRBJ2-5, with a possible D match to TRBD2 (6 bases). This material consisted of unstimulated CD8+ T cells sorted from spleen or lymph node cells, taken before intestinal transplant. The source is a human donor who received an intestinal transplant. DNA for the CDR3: TGTGCCAGCAGCTGGGGTCGGGAGCCTCAAGAGACCCAGTACTTC. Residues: CASSWGREPQETQYF. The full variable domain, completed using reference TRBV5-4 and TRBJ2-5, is ETGVTQSPTHLIKTRGQQVTLRCSSQSGHNTVSWYQQALGQGPQFIFQYYREEENGRGNFPPRFSGLQFPNYSSELNVNALELDDSALYLCASSWGREPQETQYFGPGTRLLVL.